The table lists the clone carrying this T cell receptor (beta chain) with a few counts. The antigen remains undetermined. TCRdb re-called the reads through MiXCR, storing one row per CDR3 protein. The table lists some 700,000 distinct CDR3 sequences, under 40% of them singletons, with 2.5% to 3.5% in the top ten. The entry originates in a study of T cell repertoires in cytomegalovirus infection. Study information: Public signatures in TCR beta pointed to CMV infection and matching HLA type. Study observations and caveats: Carriers of CMV plus the relevant HLA were identified by cumulative public TCR beta family frequency. Ex vivo responses were dominated by HLA-C-restricted CMV-specific TCR beta clonotypes.

With V trimmed by 5 bases and J by 5 bases, 9 bases remained unmatched. Germline CDR1 and CDR2: LNHDA and SQIVND (reference sequence). CDR3 size: 15 residues. The sequenced sample consisted of PBMCs. The sequence came from a human donor in good health (CMV status not recorded). Some clones in this sample may be carry-over from other donors' samples. This chain joins TRBV19 and TRBJ2-5; the match to TRBD1 covers 9 bases. The CDR3 coding sequence is TGTGCCAGTAGTCCCGGGACAGGGATAGGGGAGACCCAGTACTTC. Protein sequence: CASSPGTGIGETQYF.